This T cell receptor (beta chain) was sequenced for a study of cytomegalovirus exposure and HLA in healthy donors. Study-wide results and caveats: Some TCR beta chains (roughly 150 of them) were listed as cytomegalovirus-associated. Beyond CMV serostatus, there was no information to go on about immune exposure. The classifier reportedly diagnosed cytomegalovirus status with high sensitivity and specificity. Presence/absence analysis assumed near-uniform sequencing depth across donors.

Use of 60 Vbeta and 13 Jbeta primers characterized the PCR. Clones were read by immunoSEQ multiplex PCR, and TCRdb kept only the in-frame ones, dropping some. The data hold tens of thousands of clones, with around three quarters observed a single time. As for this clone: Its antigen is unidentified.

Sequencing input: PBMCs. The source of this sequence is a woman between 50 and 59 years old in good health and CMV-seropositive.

The CDR3 DNA is TGTGCCAGCAGCTTTGCGGCCCGCGAGCAGTACTTC. Amino acids: CASSFAAREQYF. V usage is TRBV5-4 and J usage is TRBJ2-7; D call uncertain. Germline CDR1 is SGHNT and CDR2 is YYREEE (reference sequence). V was cut by 2 bases and J by 6 bases, with 9 bases left in between. The CDR3 length is 12 residues. Drawing the rest from reference TRBV5-4 and TRBJ2-7, the complete variable domain is ETGVTQSPTHLIKTRGQQVTLRCSSQSGHNTVSWYQQALGQGPQFIFQYYREEENGRGNFPPRFSGLQFPNYSSELNVNALELDDSALYLCASSFAAREQYFGPGTRLTVT.